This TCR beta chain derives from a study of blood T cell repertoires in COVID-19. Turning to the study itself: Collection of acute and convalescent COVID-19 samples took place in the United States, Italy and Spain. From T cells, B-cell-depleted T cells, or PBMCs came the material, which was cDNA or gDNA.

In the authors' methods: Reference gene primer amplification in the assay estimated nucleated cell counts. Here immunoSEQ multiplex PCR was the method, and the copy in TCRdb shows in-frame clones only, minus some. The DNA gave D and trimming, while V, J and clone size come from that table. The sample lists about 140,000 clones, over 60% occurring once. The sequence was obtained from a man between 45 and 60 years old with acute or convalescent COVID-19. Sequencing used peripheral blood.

The DNA of the CDR3 is TGTGCCAGCAGCTTGGGCTCGACAGACCCGAACACTGAAGCTTTCTTT. It is translated as CASSLGSTDPNTEAFF. The chain carries TRBV5-4 and TRBJ1-1; D perhaps matches TRBD1 (5 bases). Trimming took off 0 bases at V and 1 base at J, with 13 bases between the two ends. Looked up from germline, CDR1 is SGHNT and CDR2 is YYREEE (reference sequence). The CDR3 is 16 amino acids.